This T cell receptor beta chain was profiled in a study of blood T cell repertoires in COVID-19. Study as a whole: The study drew acute and convalescent COVID-19 samples from the United States, Italy and Spain. Nucleic acid was either cDNA or gDNA, and it came from T cells, B-cell-depleted T cells, or PBMCs.

Repertoires were generated with immunoSEQ multiplex PCR, while TCRdb's copy carries only in-frame clones and drops some. The sample shows some 230,000 clones, approximately 92% of them seen only once. Individuals drawn from 24 US areas were roughly 18 to 95 years old. Clinical histories supplied by participants themselves formed the basis of cohort assignment. The germline V gene has CDR1 SEHNR and CDR2 FQNEAQ (reference sequence). This CDR3 has 16 residues. Losses at the gene ends were 4 bases for V and 4 bases for J; bases not matched to a gene: 5. This chain connects TRBV7-9 to TRBJ2-1; TRBD2 matches 12 bases. The sequenced sample consisted of PBMCs or T cells enriched from blood (not recorded which). This sequence was found in a woman aged 18 to 35 in a cohort exposed to, infected with or recovered from COVID-19 (not recorded which). DNA for the CDR3: TGTGCCAGCAGCTACCCGACTAGCGGGAGTTACAATGAGCAGTTCTTC. It specifies CASSYPTSGSYNEQFF. The whole variable domain, filled in from reference TRBV7-9 and TRBJ2-1, reads DTGVSQNPRHKITKRGQNVTFRCDPISEHNRLYWYRQTLGQGPEFLTYFQNEAQLEKSRLLSDRFSAERPKGSFSTLEIQRTEQGDSAMYLCASSYPTSGSYNEQFFGPGTRLTVL.